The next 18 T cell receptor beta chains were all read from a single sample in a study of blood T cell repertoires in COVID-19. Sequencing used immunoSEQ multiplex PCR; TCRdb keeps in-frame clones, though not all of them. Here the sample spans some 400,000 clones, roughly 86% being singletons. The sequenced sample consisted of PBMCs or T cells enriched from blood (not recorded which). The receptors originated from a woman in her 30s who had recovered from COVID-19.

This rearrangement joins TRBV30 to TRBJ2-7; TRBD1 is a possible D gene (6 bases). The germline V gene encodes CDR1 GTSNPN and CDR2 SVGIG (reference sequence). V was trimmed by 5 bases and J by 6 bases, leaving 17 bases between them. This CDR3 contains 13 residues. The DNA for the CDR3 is TGTGCCTGGGCCGAGCAGGGGCCTGGCGAGCAGTACTTC. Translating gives CAWAEQGPGEQYF. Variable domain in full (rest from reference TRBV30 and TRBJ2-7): SQTIHQWPATLVQPVGSPLSLECTVEGTSNPNLYWYRQAAGRGLQLLFYSVGIGQISSEVPQNLSASRPQDRQFILSSKKLLLSDSGFYLCAWAEQGPGEQYFGPGTRLTVT.

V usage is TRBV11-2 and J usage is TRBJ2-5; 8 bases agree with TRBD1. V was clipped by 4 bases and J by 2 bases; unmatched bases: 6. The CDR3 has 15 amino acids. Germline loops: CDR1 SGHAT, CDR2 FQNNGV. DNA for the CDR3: TGTGCCAGCAGCTCCGGGACAGGCGGACAAGAGACCCAGTACTTC. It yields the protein CASSSGTGGQETQYF. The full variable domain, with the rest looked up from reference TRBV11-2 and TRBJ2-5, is EAGVAQSPRYKIIEKRQSVAFWCNPISGHATLYWYQQILGQGPKLLIQFQNNGVVDDSQLPKDRFSAERLKGVDSTLKIQPAKLEDSAVYLCASSSGTGGQETQYFGPGTRLLVL.

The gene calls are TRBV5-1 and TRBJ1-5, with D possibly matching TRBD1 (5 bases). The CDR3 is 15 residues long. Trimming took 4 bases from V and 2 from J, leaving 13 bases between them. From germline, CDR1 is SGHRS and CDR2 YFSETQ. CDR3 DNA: TGCGCCAGCAGCCGCCTTGGGGGGGGCAATCAGCCCCAGCATTTT. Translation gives CASSRLGGGNQPQHF.

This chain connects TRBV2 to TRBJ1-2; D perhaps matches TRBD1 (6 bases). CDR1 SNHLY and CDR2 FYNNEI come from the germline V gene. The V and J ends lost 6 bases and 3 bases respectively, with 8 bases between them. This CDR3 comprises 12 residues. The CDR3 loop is CASRRQDYGYTF. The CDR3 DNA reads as TGTGCCAGCAGAAGACAGGACTATGGCTACACCTTC.

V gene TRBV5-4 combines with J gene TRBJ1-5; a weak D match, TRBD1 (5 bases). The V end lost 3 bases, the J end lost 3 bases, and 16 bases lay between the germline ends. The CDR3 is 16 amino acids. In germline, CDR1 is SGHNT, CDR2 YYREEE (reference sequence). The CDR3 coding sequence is TGTGCCAGCAGCTCCACCCCAGGGCAGCTCAATCAGCCCCAGCATTTT. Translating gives CASSSTPGQLNQPQHF.

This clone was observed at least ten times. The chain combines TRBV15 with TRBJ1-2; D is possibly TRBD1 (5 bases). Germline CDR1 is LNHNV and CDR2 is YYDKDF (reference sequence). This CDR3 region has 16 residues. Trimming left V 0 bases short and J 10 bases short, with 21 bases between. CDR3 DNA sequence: TGTGCCACCAGCAGAGATCGAACAGGCCCGTCTATGATCTACACCTTC. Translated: CATSRDRTGPSMIYTF.

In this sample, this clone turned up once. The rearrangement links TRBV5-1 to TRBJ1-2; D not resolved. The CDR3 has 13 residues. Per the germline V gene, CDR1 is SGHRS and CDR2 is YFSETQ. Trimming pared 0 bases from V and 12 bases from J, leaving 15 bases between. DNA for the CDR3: TGCGCCAGCAGCTTGGCCGGGGATAGGAGGCACACCTTC. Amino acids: CASSLAGDRRHTF.

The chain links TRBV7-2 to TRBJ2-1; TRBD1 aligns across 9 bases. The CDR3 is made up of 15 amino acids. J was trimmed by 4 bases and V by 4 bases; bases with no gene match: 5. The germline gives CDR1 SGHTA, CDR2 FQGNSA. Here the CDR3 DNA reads TGTGCCAGCAGCTCCAGGGGGACAGGGTACAATGAGCAGTTCTTC. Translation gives CASSSRGTGYNEQFF.

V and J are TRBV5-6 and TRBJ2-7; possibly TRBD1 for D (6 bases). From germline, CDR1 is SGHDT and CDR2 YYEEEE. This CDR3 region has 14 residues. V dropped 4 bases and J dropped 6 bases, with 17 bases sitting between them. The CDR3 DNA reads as TGTGCCAGCAGCAACCGGTGGACAGCCTCCGAGCAGTACTTC. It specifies CASSNRWTASEQYF. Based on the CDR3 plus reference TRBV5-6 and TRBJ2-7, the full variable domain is DAGVTQSPTHLIKTRGQQVTLRCSPKSGHDTVSWYQQALGQGPQFIFQYYEEEERQRGNFPDRFSGHQFPNYSSELNVNALLLGDSALYLCASSNRWTASEQYFGPGTRLTVT.

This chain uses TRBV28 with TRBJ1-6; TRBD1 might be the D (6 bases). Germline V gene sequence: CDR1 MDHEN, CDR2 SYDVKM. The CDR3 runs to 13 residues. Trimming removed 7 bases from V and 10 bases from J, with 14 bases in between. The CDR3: CASITGLESPLHF. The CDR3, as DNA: TGTGCCAGCATTACAGGGCTCGAGTCACCCCTCCACTTT.

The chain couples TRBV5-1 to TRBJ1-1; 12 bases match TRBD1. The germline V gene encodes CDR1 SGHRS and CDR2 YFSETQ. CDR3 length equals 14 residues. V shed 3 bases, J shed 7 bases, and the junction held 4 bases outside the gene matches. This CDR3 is CASSSGTGGVEAFF. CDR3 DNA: TGCGCCAGCAGCTCCGGGACAGGGGGCGTTGAAGCTTTCTTT.

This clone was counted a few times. CDR3 nucleotides: TGCAGCGTTGACGCGGAGGGTCCTGCTGAAGCTTTCTTT. It translates to CSVDAEGPAEAFF. This chain links TRBV29-1 with TRBJ1-1, with D unclear. Germline values: CDR1 SQVTM, CDR2 ANQGSEA. The V gene lost 3 bases and the J gene lost 6 bases, with 14 bases spanning the gap. The CDR3 sequence is 13 residues long.

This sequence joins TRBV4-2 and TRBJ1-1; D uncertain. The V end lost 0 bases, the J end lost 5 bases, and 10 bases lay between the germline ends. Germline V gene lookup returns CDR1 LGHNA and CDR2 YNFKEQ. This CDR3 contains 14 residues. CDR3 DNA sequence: TGTGCCAGCAGCCAAGAGTCCGTCGGGACTGAAGCTTTCTTT. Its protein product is CASSQESVGTEAFF.

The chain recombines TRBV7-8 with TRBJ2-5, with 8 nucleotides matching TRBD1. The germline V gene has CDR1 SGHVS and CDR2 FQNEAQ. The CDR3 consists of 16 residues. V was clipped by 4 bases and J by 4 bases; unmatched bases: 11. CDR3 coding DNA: TGTGCCAGCAGCTCGGACAGGGCGTTAGTCGGAGAGACCCAGTACTTC. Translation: CASSSDRALVGETQYF.

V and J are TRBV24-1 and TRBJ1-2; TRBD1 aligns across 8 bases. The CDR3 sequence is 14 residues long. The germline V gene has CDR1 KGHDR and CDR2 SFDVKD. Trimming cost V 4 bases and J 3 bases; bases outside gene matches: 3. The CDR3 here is CATSDPGQDYGYTF. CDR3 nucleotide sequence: TGTGCCACCAGTGACCCGGGACAGGACTATGGCTACACCTTC.

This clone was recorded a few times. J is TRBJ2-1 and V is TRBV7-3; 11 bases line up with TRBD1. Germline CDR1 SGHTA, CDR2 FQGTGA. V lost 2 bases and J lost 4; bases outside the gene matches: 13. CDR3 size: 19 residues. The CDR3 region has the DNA TGTGCCAGCAGCTTACAGGGACAGGGGGACTTGTGGGGATACAATGAGCAGTTCTTC. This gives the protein CASSLQGQGDLWGYNEQFF.

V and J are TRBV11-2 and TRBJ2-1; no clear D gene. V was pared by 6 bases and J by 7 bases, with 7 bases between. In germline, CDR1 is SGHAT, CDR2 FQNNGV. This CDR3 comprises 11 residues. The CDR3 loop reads CASRLSNEQFF. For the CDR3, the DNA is TGTGCCAGCAGGCTATCAAATGAGCAGTTCTTC.

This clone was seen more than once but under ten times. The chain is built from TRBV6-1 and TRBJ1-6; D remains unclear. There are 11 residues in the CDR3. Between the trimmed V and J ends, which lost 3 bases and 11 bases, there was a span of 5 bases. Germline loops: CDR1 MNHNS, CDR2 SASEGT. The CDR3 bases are TGTGCCAGCAGTGAGTTAACACCCCTCCACTTT. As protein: CASSELTPLHF.